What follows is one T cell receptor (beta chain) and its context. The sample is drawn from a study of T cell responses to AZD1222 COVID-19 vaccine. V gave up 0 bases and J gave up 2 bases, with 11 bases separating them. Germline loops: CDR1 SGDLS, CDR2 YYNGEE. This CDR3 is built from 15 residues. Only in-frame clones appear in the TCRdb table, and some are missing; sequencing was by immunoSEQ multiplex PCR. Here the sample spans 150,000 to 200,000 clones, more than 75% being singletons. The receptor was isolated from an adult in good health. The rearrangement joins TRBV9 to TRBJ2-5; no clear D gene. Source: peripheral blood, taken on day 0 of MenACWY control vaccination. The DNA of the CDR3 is TGTGCCAGCAGCGTAGTCGGCTGGGGACAAGAGACCCAGTACTTC. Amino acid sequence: CASSVVGWGQETQYF.